This record covers a single T cell receptor beta chain. This clonotype was seen only a few times. No cognate antigen has been identified for it. Within one base of it there is no much larger clone, and no base qualities were kept. Cut back by 7 bases and 1 base, the V and J ends lie 5 bases apart. CDR1 and CDR2 were assigned from the germline V gene as SQVTM and ANQGSEA. Reading from cysteine to phenylalanine, the CDR3 counts 12 amino acids. The CDR3 DNA has 36 bases and is translated from base 1. This entry is derived from a study of identical twins (dated by TCRdb to 2016 to 2017). About the investigation overall: To test whether fetal clonotypes persist, the study used deep sequencing on TCR alpha and beta repertoires from monozygotic twins, unrelated adults of various ages, and cord blood. To rule out contamination, replicate twin experiments were performed at different times with different library preparation protocols. Points the paper makes about the study in general: Compared with coincidental sharing between unrelated individuals, out-of-frame TCR alpha sequences shared between twins showed an excess of sequences with low generation probability. Fewer insertions were carried by abundant cord blood beta clonotypes; a weaker similar trend was observed in young adult naive repertoires, while no such trend was observed in memory repertoires. In beta out-of-frame sequences, excess twin sharing was weaker, because having fewer shared sequences lowered the signal-to-noise ratio. Out-of-frame TCR alpha sharing in monozygotic twins was systematically underestimated by recombination models, whereas sharing between unrelated individuals was in agreement with the recombination models. Because the same donors could not be followed over many years, conclusions were based on cross-sectional statistical analysis. Invariant T cells such as MAIT and iNKT could partly confound zero-insertion analyses, though diverse VJ usage argued against this for most clonotypes.

All donors were healthy Caucasians. Three pairs of female monozygotic twins, all aged roughly 18 to 30 years, made up the twin cohort. Positive isolation kits from Invitrogen were used to isolate the CD4+ and CD8+ T cell populations. Libraries were built with 5' RACE. Reads for this sample came from an Illumina HiSeq 2000. Template switching introduced a universal primer binding site; the final cDNA contained a unique molecular identifier, enabling accurate counting of TCR cDNA molecules. Specific primers in the conserved constant-segment region were used to synthesize first-strand cDNA for the TCR alpha and beta chains. Each cDNA library was double barcoded, with a SMART-Mk sample barcode plus Illumina barcodes, to control for contamination. TruSeq adapter sequences along with Illumina sample barcodes were introduced in two successive PCR steps. The TCR alpha and beta cDNA libraries were sequenced on the Illumina HiSeq platform using custom primers. The authors processed their data as follows. Unique molecular identifiers were extracted from raw reads with MiGEC, and CDR3 positions were determined with MiXCR. For each individual, recombination models were inferred using an EM algorithm with the repgenHMM and IGoR tools. Shared clonotype analysis was performed with the tcR package in R, normalizing sharing by the product of cloneset sizes. To study raw recombination without the effects of thymic and clonal selection, out-of-frame nonproductive sequences were analyzed. The public reads were run again by TCRdb, first through fastp at Q25 and then through MiXCR, and only productive beta chains were kept. A single entry per CDR3 protein holds the most common genes and DNA from its merged rows. TCRdb's processing, not the study's, gives the V and J calls here. Here the sample has 450,000 or so distinct CDR3 sequences; 11% to 15% occur a single time. The ten largest clones represent around 0.52% of the sample.

This sample was also put to use in a study of yellow fever vaccine responses in identical twins. As noted in the second study: The T cell response to vaccination in identical twins was reported by the authors to appear partly convergent and partly personalized. Focusing on identical twins, the study followed the T cell clones that responded to the vaccine, and did so with precision.

The chain uses TRBV29-1 and TRBJ2-6; TRBD1 is possibly the D segment (5 matching bases). The specimen sequenced was CD4+ T cells sorted from blood. The source is a woman between 18 and 29 years old in good health. The DNA is as follows: TGCAGCGCAGGGTCTGGGGCCAACGTCCTGACTTTC. Its coded protein is CSAGSGANVLTF.